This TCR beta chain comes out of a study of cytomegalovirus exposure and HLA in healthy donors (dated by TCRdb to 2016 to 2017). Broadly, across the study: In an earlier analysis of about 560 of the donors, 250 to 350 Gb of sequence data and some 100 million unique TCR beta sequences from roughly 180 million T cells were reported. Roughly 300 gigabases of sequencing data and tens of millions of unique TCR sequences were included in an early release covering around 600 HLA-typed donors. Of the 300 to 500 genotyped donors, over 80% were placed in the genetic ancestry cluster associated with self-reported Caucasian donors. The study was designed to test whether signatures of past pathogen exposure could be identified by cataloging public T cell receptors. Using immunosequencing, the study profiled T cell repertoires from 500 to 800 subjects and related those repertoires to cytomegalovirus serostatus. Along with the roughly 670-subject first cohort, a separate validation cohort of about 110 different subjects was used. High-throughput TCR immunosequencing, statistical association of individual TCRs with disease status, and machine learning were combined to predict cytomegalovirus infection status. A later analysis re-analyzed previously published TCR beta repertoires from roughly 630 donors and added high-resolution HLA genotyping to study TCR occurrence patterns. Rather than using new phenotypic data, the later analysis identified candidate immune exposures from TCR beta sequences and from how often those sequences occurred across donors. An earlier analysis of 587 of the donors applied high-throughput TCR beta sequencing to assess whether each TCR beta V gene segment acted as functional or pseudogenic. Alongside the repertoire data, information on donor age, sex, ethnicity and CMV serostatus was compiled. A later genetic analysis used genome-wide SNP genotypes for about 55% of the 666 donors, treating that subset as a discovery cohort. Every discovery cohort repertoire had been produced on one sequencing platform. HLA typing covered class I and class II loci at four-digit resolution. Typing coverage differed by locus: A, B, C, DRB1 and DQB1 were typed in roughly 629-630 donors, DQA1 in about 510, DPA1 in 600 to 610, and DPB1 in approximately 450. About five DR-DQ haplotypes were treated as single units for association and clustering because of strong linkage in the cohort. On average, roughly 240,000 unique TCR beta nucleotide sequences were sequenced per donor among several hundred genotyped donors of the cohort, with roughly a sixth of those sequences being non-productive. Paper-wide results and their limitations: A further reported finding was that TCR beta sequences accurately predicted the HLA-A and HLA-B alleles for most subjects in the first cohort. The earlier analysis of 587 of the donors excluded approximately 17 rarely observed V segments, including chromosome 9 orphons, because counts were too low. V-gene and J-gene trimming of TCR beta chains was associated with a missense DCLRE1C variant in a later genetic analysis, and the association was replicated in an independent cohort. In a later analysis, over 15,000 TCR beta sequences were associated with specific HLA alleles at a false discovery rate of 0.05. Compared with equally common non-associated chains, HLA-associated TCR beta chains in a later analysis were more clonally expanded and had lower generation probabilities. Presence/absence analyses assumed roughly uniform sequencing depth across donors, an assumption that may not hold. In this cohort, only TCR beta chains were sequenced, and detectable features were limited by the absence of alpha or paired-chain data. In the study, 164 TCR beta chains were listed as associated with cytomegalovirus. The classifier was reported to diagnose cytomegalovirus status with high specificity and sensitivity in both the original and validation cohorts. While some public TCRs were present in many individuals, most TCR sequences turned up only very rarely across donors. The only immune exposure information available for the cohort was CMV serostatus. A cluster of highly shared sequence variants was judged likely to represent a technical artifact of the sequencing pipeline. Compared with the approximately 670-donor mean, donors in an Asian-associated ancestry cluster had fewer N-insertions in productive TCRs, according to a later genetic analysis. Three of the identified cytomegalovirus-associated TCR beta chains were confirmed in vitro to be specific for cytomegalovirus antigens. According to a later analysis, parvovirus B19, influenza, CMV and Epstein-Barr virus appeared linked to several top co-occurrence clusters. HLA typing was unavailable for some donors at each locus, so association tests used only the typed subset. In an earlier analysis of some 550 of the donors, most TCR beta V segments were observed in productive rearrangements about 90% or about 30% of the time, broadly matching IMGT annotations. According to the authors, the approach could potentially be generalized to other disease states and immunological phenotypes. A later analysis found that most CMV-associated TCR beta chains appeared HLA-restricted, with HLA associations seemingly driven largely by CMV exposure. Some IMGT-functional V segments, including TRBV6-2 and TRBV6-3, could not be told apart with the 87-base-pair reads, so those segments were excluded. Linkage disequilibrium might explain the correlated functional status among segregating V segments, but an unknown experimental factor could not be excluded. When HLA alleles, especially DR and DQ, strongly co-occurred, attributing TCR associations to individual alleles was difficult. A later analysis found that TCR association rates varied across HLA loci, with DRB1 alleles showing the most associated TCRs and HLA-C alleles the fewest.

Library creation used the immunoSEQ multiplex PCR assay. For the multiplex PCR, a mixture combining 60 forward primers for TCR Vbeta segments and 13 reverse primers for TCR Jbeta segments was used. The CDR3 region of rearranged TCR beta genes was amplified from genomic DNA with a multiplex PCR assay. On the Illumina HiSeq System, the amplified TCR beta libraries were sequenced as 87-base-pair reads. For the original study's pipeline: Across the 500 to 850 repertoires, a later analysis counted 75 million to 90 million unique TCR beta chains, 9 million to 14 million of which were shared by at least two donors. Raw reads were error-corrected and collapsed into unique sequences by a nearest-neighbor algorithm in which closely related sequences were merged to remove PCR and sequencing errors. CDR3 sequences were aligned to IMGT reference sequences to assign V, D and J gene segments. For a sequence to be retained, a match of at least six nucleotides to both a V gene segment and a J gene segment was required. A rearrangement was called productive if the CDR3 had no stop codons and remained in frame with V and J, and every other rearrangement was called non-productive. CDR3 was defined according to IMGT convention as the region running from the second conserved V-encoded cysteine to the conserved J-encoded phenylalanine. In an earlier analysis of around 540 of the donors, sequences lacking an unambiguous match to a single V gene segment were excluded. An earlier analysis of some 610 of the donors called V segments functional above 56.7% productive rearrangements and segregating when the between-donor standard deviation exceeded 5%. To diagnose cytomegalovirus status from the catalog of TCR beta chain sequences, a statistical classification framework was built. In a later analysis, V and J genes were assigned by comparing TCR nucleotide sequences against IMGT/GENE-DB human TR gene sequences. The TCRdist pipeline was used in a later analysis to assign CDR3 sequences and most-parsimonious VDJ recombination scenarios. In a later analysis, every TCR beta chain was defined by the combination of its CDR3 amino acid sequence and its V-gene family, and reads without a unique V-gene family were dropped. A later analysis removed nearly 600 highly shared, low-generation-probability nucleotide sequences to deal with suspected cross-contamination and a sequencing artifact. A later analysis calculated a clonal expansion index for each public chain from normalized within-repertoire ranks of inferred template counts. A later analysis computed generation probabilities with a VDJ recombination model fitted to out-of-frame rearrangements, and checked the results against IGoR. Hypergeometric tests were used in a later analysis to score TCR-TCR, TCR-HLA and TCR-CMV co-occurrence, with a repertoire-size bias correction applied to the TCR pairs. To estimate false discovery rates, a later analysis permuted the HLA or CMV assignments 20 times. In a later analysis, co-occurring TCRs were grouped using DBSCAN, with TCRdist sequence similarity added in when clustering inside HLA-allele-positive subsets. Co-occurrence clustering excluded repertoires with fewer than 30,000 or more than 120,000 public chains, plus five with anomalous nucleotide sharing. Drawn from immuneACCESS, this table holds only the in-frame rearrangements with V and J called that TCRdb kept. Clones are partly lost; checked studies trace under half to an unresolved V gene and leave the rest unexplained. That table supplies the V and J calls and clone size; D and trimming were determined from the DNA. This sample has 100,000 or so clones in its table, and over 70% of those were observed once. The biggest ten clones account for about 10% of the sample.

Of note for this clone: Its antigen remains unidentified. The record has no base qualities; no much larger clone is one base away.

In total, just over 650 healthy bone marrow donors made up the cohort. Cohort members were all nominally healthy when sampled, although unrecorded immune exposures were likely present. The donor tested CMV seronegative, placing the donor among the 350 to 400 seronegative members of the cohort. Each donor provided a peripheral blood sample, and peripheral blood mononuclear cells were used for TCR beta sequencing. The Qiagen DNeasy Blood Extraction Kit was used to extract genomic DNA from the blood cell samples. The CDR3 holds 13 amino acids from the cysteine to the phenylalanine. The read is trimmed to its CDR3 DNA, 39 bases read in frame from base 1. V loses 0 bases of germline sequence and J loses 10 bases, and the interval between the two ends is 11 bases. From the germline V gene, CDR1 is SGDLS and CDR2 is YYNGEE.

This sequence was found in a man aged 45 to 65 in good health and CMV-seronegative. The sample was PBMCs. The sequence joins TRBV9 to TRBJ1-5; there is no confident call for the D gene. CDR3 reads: CASSVGDMTPQHF. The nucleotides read TGTGCCAGCAGCGTAGGTGACATGACACCCCAGCATTTT.